Presented here are 8 T cell receptor beta chains from one specimen sequenced in a study of technical replicates of blood from several donors (dated by TCRdb to about 2017). Libraries came from the immunoSEQ multiplex PCR assay. In TCRdb, the immuneACCESS table is reduced to in-frame sequences with V and J assigned. These tables do not hold every clone; where another copy was compared, an unresolved V gene accounts for under half, and the others remain unexplained. The table for this sample lists 65,000 to 95,000 clones; 94% of them were counted only once. Jointly, the top ten make up about 0.39% of the sample. Sequencing was carried out using T cells isolated from PBMCs. These receptors were obtained from a human donor in good health.

CDR3 nucleotides: TGTGCCAGCAGCCACACAGAGATTTGGCGCACAGATACGCAGTATTTT. Its translation is CASSHTEIWRTDTQYF. The V and J genes are TRBV16 and TRBJ2-3; no firm D call. Trimming took 3 bases from V and 1 from J, leaving 14 bases between them. Germline CDR1 reads KGHSY; CDR2 reads FQNENV. CDR3 length equals 16 residues.

V is TRBV6-6 and J is TRBJ1-2; TRBD1 matches at 7 bases. There are 15 residues in the CDR3. The J segment lost 6 bases and the V segment lost 2 bases, leaving 9 bases of the junction unmatched. CDR1 MNHNY and CDR2 SVGAGI come from the germline V gene (reference sequence). CDR3 in DNA: TGTGCCAGCAGTTACGCCCAGACAGGGTACGATGGCTACACCTTC. This sequence encodes CASSYAQTGYDGYTF.

The CDR3 is CASSLMGQGANGELFF. CDR3 sequence (DNA): TGTGCCAGCAGCTTAATGGGACAGGGGGCGAACGGGGAGCTGTTTTTT. V gene TRBV7-3 combines with J gene TRBJ2-2; 12 positions match TRBD1. From germline, CDR1 is SGHTA and CDR2 FQGTGA. Germline trimming cut 1 base from V and 7 bases from J; bases unmatched to any gene: 4. This CDR3 is built from 16 residues.

This clone is a singleton in its sample. The CDR3 coding sequence is TGTGCCAGCAGCTTCAGGGGGCAACTGTTTTTT. Protein product: CASSFRGQLFF. The V call is TRBV28, the J call TRBJ1-4; TRBD1 matches 8 bases. The germline V gene encodes CDR1 MDHEN and CDR2 SYDVKM. This CDR3 has 11 residues. Trimming cost V 6 bases and J 12 bases; bases outside gene matches: 3.

The chain is built from TRBV6-1 and TRBJ2-7, with D unclear. The V gene's germline CDR1 is MNHNS and CDR2 SASEGT. The germline V and J ends were trimmed by 5 bases and 3 bases, with 8 bases remaining between them. This CDR3 is built from 12 residues. The CDR3 reads CASSSYGYEQYF. The CDR3 DNA follows: TGTGCCAGCAGTTCCTACGGCTACGAGCAGTACTTC.

This clone occurred once. The chain has TRBV4-3 and TRBJ1-1; D gene uncertain. Germline CDR1 reads LGHNA; CDR2 reads YSLEER. The germline V and J ends were trimmed by 4 bases and 3 bases, with 15 bases remaining between them. This CDR3 contains 15 residues. In DNA form, the CDR3 reads TGCGCCAGCAGCCTAACCCCCGGGATTCACACTGAAGCTTTCTTT. Translation: CASSLTPGIHTEAFF.

The J gene is TRBJ2-5, the V gene TRBV7-2; TRBD2 aligns across 13 bases. V lost 9 bases to trimming and J lost 2 bases; unmatched junction nucleotides: 3. The germline V gene has CDR1 SGHTA and CDR2 FQGNSA. The CDR3 has 14 amino acids. CDR3 sequence (DNA): TGTGCCAGTGGACTAGCGGGAGTGCAAGAGACCCAGTACTTC. Translating it yields CASGLAGVQETQYF. Looking up the rest from reference TRBV7-2 and TRBJ2-5 gives the full variable domain: GAGVSQSPSNKVTEKGKDVELRCDPISGHTALYWYRQSLGQGLEFLIYFQGNSAPDKSGLPSDRFSAERTGGSVSTLTIQRTQQEDSAVYLCASGLAGVQETQYFGPGTRLLVL.

The gene calls are TRBV9 and TRBJ2-5, with a tentative D call TRBD2 (6 bases). The germline V gene encodes CDR1 SGDLS and CDR2 YYNGEE. The CDR3 length is 13 residues. V was cut by 0 bases and J by 7 bases, with 10 bases left in between. The CDR3 region has the DNA TGTGCCAGCAGCGTAGGGGGGGACGGGACCCAGTACTTC. Translating gives CASSVGGDGTQYF.